The clone carrying this T cell receptor beta chain was seen a few times. V was clipped by 4 bases and J by 4 bases, with 13 bases between them. Germline V gene sequence: CDR1 SGHDN, CDR2 FVKESK. There are 14 residues in the CDR3. The record originates from a study of identical twins. Each CDR3 protein gets one entry after TCRdb re-called the 5' RACE reads with MiXCR. This sample yields 400,000 to 500,000 distinct CDR3 sequences, of which approximately 15% are seen a single time; about 0.94% belongs to the top ten. These data are also associated with another study on yellow fever vaccine responses in identical twins.

This TCR came from a woman between 18 and 29 years old in good health. V usage is TRBV14 and J usage is TRBJ2-5, with D perhaps matching TRBD1 (5 bases). Sequenced: CD4+ T cells sorted from blood. CDR3 amino acids: CASSPRQKLETQYF. The CDR3, as DNA: TGTGCCAGCAGCCCTCGACAGAAACTAGAGACCCAGTACTTC.